These 28 T cell receptor beta chains share one sample of origin, sequenced in a study of draining lymph node invasion in breast cancer. TCRdb independently ran MiXCR on the bulk RNA-seq reads; one entry per CDR3 protein. The sample comprises approximately 2,700 distinct CDR3 sequences, roughly 60% of which are singletons, and around 2.9% rests with the top ten. Sorting for CD4+ CD45RA- CD25high cells yielded memory regulatory T cells. The source material was sorted memory Tregs from a lymph node. These receptors were collected from a female donor with luminal breast cancer.

The genes are TRBV29-1 and TRBJ2-1; 10 bases agree with TRBD2. This CDR3 has 13 amino acids. Germline V gene lookup returns CDR1 SQVTM and CDR2 ANQGSEA. V lost 6 bases, J lost 8 bases, and 7 bases stayed unmatched. Written as DNA, the CDR3 is TGCAGCGTAGCTAGCGGGGGTTGGCATGAGCAGTTCTTC. It specifies CSVASGGWHEQFF.

J is TRBJ1-5 and V is TRBV10-2, with D perhaps TRBD1 (5 bases). Between the trimmed V and J ends, which lost 5 bases and 7 bases, there was a span of 15 bases. There are 14 residues in the CDR3. Germline CDR1 reads WSHSY; CDR2 reads SAAADI. The CDR3 loop reads CASSFQGQAQPQHF. For the CDR3, the DNA is TGCGCCAGCAGTTTTCAGGGCCAGGCACAGCCCCAGCATTTT.

This chain links TRBV4-2 with TRBJ2-2, with TRBD2 matching 8 bases. Germline loops: CDR1 LGHNA, CDR2 YNFKEQ. The CDR3 is made up of 16 amino acids. V was clipped by 1 base and J by 3 bases; unmatched bases: 4. CDR3 in amino acids: CASSQVRGGDTGELFF. CDR3 DNA sequence: TGTGCCAGCAGCCAAGTTCGGGGGGGAGACACCGGGGAGCTGTTTTTT.

The chain joins TRBV2 to TRBJ1-1; no clear D gene. Trimming stripped 6 bases from V and 1 base from J, with 21 bases between. This CDR3 contains 17 residues. Germline CDR1 is SNHLY and CDR2 is FYNNEI. CDR3 in amino acids: CASRLGGGQGPNTEAFF. DNA of the CDR3: TGTGCCAGCAGACTGGGAGGAGGGCAAGGGCCGAACACTGAAGCTTTCTTT.

This chain connects TRBV12-3 or TRBV12-4 to TRBJ1-1; D remains ambiguous. The CDR3 contains 12 residues. The V and J ends lost 6 bases and 6 bases respectively, with 11 bases between them. The CDR3: CASSTWTAEAFF. CDR3 nucleotides: TGTGCCAGCAGCACCTGGACGGCTGAAGCTTTCTTT.

This clonotype was seen a few times. The V and J genes are TRBV7-8 and TRBJ1-2; no clear D gene. The germline V and J ends were trimmed by 0 bases and 3 bases, with 8 bases remaining between them. The germline V gene has CDR1 SGHVS and CDR2 FQNEAQ. CDR3 length equals 14 residues. DNA for the CDR3: TGTGCCAGCAGCTTAGCTATGGCCTACTATGGCTACACCTTC. It codes for CASSLAMAYYGYTF.

This clonotype was seen more than once but under ten times. CDR3 nucleotides: TGTGCCTGGAGTTTCGAGCAATACTATGGCTACACCTTC. Translated, it gives CAWSFEQYYGYTF. This chain uses TRBV30 with TRBJ1-2; D unresolved. The CDR3 loop spans 13 amino acids. The V end was cut by 2 bases, the J end by 3 bases, with 10 bases between. Germline CDR1 and CDR2: GTSNPN and SVGIG (reference sequence).

This clonotype occurred once. V gene TRBV5-1 combines with J gene TRBJ2-5; 7 bases match TRBD1. The CDR3 runs to 13 residues. Germline trimming cut 2 bases from V and 5 bases from J; bases unmatched to any gene: 3. CDR1 and CDR2 (germline): SGHRS, YFSETQ. CDR3 coding DNA: TGCGCCAGCAGCTTAGGGGGCGCGGAGACCCAGTACTTC. This codes for CASSLGGAETQYF.

The table lists this clonotype with a few counts. The J gene is TRBJ1-2, the V gene TRBV2, with D possibly matching TRBD1 (6 bases). V shed 4 bases and J shed 7 bases, with 19 bases lying between them. Germline CDR1 reads SNHLY; CDR2 reads FYNNEI. The CDR3 runs 15 residues. The CDR3 loop reads CASSVGRGPSGGYTF. DNA for the CDR3: TGTGCCAGCAGTGTGGGCAGGGGCCCGTCGGGTGGCTACACCTTC.

This clonotype was counted between two and nine times. The chain uses TRBV12-3 or TRBV12-4 and TRBJ2-2, with 7 bases aligning to TRBD1. The CDR3 runs 15 residues. Trimming cost V 5 bases and J 4 bases; bases outside gene matches: 7. CDR3 DNA: TGTGCCAGCAGTAAGGGGGCCTCGGGCACCGGGGAGCTGTTTTTT. Its translation is CASSKGASGTGELFF.

V and J are TRBV12-3 or TRBV12-4 and TRBJ2-2; 8 nucleotides agree with TRBD2. Losses at the gene ends were 8 bases for V and 4 bases for J; bases not matched to a gene: 6. The CDR3 is 14 residues long. The CDR3 spells CASSSGGVTGELFF. CDR3 coding DNA: TGTGCCAGCTCCTCGGGGGGGGTCACCGGGGAGCTGTTTTTT.

The chain carries TRBV5-4 and TRBJ2-1; D ambiguous. Germline CDR1 reads SGHNT; CDR2 reads YYREEE (reference sequence). V shed 0 bases and J shed 12 bases, with 13 bases lying between them. CDR3 length: 13 amino acids. The CDR3 sequence: CASSLGAVGWQFF. The CDR3 coding sequence is TGTGCCAGCAGCTTGGGGGCCGTGGGGTGGCAGTTCTTC.

A few counts support this clonotype. V gene TRBV27 combines with J gene TRBJ1-2; maybe TRBD1 (5 bases). Per the germline V gene, CDR1 is MNHEY and CDR2 is SMNVEV (reference sequence). The CDR3 is made up of 11 amino acids. Trimming stripped 4 bases from V and 8 bases from J, with 8 bases between. CDR3 residues: CASSSGLGYTF. The CDR3 coding sequence is TGTGCCAGCAGTTCAGGGCTCGGCTACACCTTC.

V and J are TRBV5-4 and TRBJ1-1, with a weak D call TRBD1 (6 bases). Between the trimmed V and J ends, which lost 0 bases and 2 bases, there was a span of 14 bases. Germline V CDR1 and CDR2: SGHNT, YYREEE (reference sequence). The CDR3 loop spans 16 amino acids. In nucleotides, the CDR3 is TGTGCCAGCAGCTTGGGACAGGTCCTCTCCAACACTGAAGCTTTCTTT. Its translation is CASSLGQVLSNTEAFF.

V usage is TRBV12-3 or TRBV12-4 and J usage is TRBJ1-1; a possible D gene is TRBD1 (6 bases). The V gene lost 4 bases and the J gene lost 4 bases, with 10 bases spanning the gap. The CDR3 length is 13 residues. This CDR3 is CASSSQGGTEAFF. CDR3 DNA: TGTGCCAGCAGTTCACAGGGTGGCACTGAAGCTTTCTTT.

This clonotype came up a few times. The chain uses TRBV11-2 and TRBJ1-5, with D possibly TRBD1 on 6 matching bases. The germline gives CDR1 SGHAT, CDR2 FQNNGV. Between the trimmed V and J ends, which lost 1 base and 5 bases, there was a span of 15 bases. The CDR3 consists of 16 residues. CDR3 sequence (DNA): TGTGCCAGCAGCTTAGTGGGACACATGCTCCATCAGCCCCAGCATTTT. Its translation is CASSLVGHMLHQPQHF.

The rearrangement joins TRBV5-1 to TRBJ1-1, with D hard to call. CDR1 and CDR2 from the germline V gene are SGHRS and YFSETQ. The CDR3 extends over 14 amino acids. The V and J ends lost 0 bases and 1 base respectively, with 7 bases between them. CDR3 nucleotide sequence: TGCGCCAGCAGCTTGGCCGTAGGGAACACTGAAGCTTTCTTT. Residues: CASSLAVGNTEAFF.

This clonotype turned up a few times. V usage is TRBV20-1 and J usage is TRBJ2-7; either TRBD1 or TRBD2 may fit D (6 bases each). The V gene lost 7 bases and the J gene lost 5 bases, with 15 bases spanning the gap. Germline lookup yields CDR1 DFQATT and CDR2 SNEGSKA (reference sequence). This CDR3 comprises 12 residues. This CDR3 is CSVGGSADEQYF. The DNA for the CDR3 is TGCAGTGTAGGGGGGTCCGCTGACGAGCAGTACTTC.

CDR3 DNA sequence: TGTGCCAGCAGTGAAGGGACAGGGCGCGGCTACACCTTC. It yields the protein CASSEGTGRGYTF. V gene TRBV6-1 combines with J gene TRBJ1-2, with TRBD1 matching 8 bases. V dropped 1 base and J dropped 8; count of bases not matched to a gene: 3. Germline V CDR1 and CDR2: MNHNS, SASEGT. The CDR3 has 13 residues.

This clonotype came up a few times. The V gene is TRBV5-1, the J gene TRBJ2-1, with D unclear. Germline assignment: CDR1 SGHRS and CDR2 YFSETQ. This CDR3 spans 15 amino acids. Trimming cost V 0 bases and J 0 bases, with 7 bases left between them. The CDR3 region is CASSLAPRSYNEQFF. The CDR3 bases are TGCGCCAGCAGCTTGGCCCCACGCTCCTACAATGAGCAGTTCTTC.

The chain combines TRBV28 with TRBJ1-6, with a tentative D call TRBD1 (6 bases). V was shortened by 4 bases and J by 11 bases, with 12 bases between the two germline ends. From germline, CDR1 is MDHEN and CDR2 SYDVKM. The CDR3 is 13 residues long. In DNA, the CDR3 is TGTGCCAGCAGTTCAGGGGCGGGAACACCCCTCCACTTT. It translates to CASSSGAGTPLHF. Combining the CDR3 with reference TRBV28 and TRBJ1-6 gives the whole variable domain DVKVTQSSRYLVKRTGEKVFLECVQDMDHENMFWYRQDPGLGLRLIYFSYDVKMKEKGDIPEGYSVSREKKERFSLILESASTNQTSMYLCASSSGAGTPLHFGNGTRLTVT.

The chain has TRBV20-1 and TRBJ1-6; D might be TRBD1 (5 bases). The CDR3 has 13 amino acids. Germline V CDR1 and CDR2: DFQATT, SNEGSKA (reference sequence). The ends were cut back, 3 bases at V and 10 bases at J, with 13 bases in the middle. This CDR3 reads CSASRGIGSPLHF. CDR3 nucleotides: TGCAGTGCTAGCCGGGGGATTGGGTCACCCCTCCACTTT.

The chain carries TRBV6-5 and TRBJ1-2; D possibly corresponds to TRBD1 (6 bases). CDR1 is MNHEY, CDR2 SVGAGI, per germline. CDR3 length: 16 amino acids. Trimming removed 9 bases from V and 6 bases from J, with 26 bases in between. The CDR3 nucleotides read TGTGCCAGTATGACCGGGACACCCTACGGCGTCCATGGCTACACCTTC. Encoded protein: CASMTGTPYGVHGYTF.

A single count supports this clonotype. The chain is built from TRBV27 and TRBJ1-5; D gene uncertain. This CDR3 region has 15 residues. Trimming pared 3 bases from V and 6 bases from J, leaving 15 bases between. Germline CDR1 reads MNHEY; CDR2 reads SMNVEV (reference sequence). This chain's CDR3 is CASSFSGLGGQPQHF. The CDR3 DNA is TGTGCCAGCAGTTTTTCGGGGTTGGGTGGTCAGCCCCAGCATTTT.

The rearrangement joins TRBV10-3 to TRBJ2-5, with TRBD1 matching over 8 bases. V was clipped by 5 bases and J by 5 bases; unmatched bases: 10. The CDR3 runs 15 residues. CDR1 and CDR2 from the germline V gene are ENHRY and SYGVKD. This CDR3 reads CAISPGQDLGETQYF. The CDR3 DNA is TGTGCCATCAGTCCGGGACAGGACCTTGGGGAGACCCAGTACTTC.

The rearrangement joins TRBV7-2 to TRBJ2-2; a possible D gene is TRBD2 (5 bases). CDR1 is SGHTA, CDR2 FQGNSA, per germline. This CDR3 has 14 residues. The V gene lost 5 bases and the J gene lost 1 base, with 8 bases spanning the gap. CDR3 loop: CASSRERNTGELFF. The CDR3 coding sequence is TGTGCCAGCAGCAGGGAGCGGAACACCGGGGAGCTGTTTTTT.

V and J are TRBV5-1 and TRBJ2-1, with D perhaps matching TRBD1 (6 bases). The germline gives CDR1 SGHRS, CDR2 YFSETQ. This CDR3 spans 13 amino acids. The V end was cut by 4 bases, the J end by 6 bases, with 11 bases between. The CDR3 sequence is CASSTVQGNEQFF. CDR3 DNA: TGCGCCAGCAGCACAGTACAGGGCAATGAGCAGTTCTTC.

V and J are TRBV6-2 or TRBV6-3 and TRBJ2-1; possible D gene TRBD1, 6 bases. Germline lookup yields CDR1 MNHEY and CDR2 SVGEGT. Trimming took 6 bases from V and 4 from J, leaving 13 bases between them. The CDR3 spans 14 residues. The CDR3 spells CASRIIQGYNEQFF. The DNA of the CDR3 is TGTGCCAGCAGAATAATACAGGGATACAATGAGCAGTTCTTC.